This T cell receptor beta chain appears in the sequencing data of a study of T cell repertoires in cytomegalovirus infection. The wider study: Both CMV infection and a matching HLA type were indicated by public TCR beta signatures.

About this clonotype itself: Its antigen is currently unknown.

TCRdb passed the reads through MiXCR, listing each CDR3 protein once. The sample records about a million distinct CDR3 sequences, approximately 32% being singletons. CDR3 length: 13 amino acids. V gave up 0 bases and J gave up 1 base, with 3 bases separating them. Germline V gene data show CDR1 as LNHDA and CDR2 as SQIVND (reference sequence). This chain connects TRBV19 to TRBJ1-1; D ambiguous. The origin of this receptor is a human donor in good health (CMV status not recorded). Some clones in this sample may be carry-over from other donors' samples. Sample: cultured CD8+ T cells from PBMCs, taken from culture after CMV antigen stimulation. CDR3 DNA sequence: TGTGCCAGTAGTATAGACTGGAACACTGAAGCTTTCTTT. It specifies CASSIDWNTEAFF. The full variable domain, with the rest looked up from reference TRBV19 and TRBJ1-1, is DGGITQSPKYLFRKEGQNVTLSCEQNLNHDAMYWYRQDPGQGLRLIYYSQIVNDFQKGDIAEGYSVSREKKESFPLTVTSAQKNPTAFYLCASSIDWNTEAFFGQGTRLTVV.